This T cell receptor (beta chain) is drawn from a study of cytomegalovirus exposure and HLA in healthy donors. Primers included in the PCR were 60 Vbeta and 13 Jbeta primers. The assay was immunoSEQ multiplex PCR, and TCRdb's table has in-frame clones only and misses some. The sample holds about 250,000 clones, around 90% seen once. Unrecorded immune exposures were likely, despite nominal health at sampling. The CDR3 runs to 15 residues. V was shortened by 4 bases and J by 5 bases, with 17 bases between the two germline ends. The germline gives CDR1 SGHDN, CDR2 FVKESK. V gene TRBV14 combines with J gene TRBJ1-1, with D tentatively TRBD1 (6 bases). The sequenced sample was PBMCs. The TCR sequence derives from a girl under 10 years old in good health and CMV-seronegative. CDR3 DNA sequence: TGTGCCAGCAGCCCCGGCACAGGGTGGGGAACTGAAGCTTTCTTT. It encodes CASSPGTGWGTEAFF.